These 26 T cell receptor beta chains share one sample of origin, sequenced in a study of blood T cell repertoires in COVID-19. Measured with immunoSEQ multiplex PCR; TCRdb has only the in-frame clones, and not every one. The sample consists of around 45,000 clones, 75% to 85% of them appearing once. Sequenced sample: peripheral blood. These receptors were taken from a man at least 80 years old in a cohort sampled during active COVID-19.

The rearrangement links TRBV2 to TRBJ1-5, with a possible D match to TRBD1 (6 bases). The germline V gene has CDR1 SNHLY and CDR2 FYNNEI. The CDR3 sequence is 12 residues long. V dropped 7 bases and J dropped 2 bases, with 6 bases sitting between them. The DNA for the CDR3 is TGTGCCAGCACAGGGGGCAATCAGCCCCAGCATTTT. Translated: CASTGGNQPQHF.

Note on this clone: A junction end diverges from the germline sequence, so it may reflect a read error. The rearrangement joins TRBV10-3 to TRBJ2-1; 14 bases are shared with TRBD2. Germline V lookup: CDR1 ENHRY, CDR2 SYGVKD. The CDR3 runs to 15 residues. The chain's CDR3 is CAISQSGTSGGEQFF. The DNA for the CDR3 is TGTGCCATCAGTCAGTCCGGGACTAGCGGGGGTGAGCAGTTCTTC.

The table lists this clone with a few counts. The chain carries TRBV5-5 and TRBJ2-2; D perhaps matches TRBD2 (6 bases). The ends were cut back, 2 bases at V and 6 bases at J, with 11 bases in the middle. The CDR3 extends over 14 amino acids. Germline assignment: CDR1 SGHKS and CDR2 YYEKEE (reference sequence). The chain's CDR3 is CASSFDGSAGELFF. The CDR3 DNA sequence: TGTGCCAGCAGCTTCGACGGGAGCGCCGGGGAGCTGTTTTTT.

V is TRBV18 and J is TRBJ2-7; D remains unclear. Germline lookup yields CDR1 KGHSH and CDR2 LQKENI. Trimming stripped 3 bases from V and 3 bases from J, with 15 bases between. The CDR3 sequence is 15 residues long. CDR3 sequence reads: CASSPGVRPFYEQYF. As DNA, the CDR3 is TGTGCCAGCTCACCTGGAGTGAGACCTTTCTACGAGCAGTACTTC.

The rearrangement links TRBV6-5 to TRBJ2-1, with 7 bases that match TRBD1. Germline V CDR1 and CDR2: MNHEY, SVGAGI. This CDR3 is built from 13 residues. The ends lost 6 bases at V and 5 bases at J; junction bases unmatched: 4. CDR3 region: CASSTGQNNEQFF. In nucleotides, the CDR3 is TGTGCCAGCAGCACGGGACAGAACAATGAGCAGTTCTTC.

The rearrangement links TRBV5-6 to TRBJ1-1; D is uncertain. Trimming stripped 1 base from V and 0 bases from J, with 10 bases between. This CDR3 has 15 amino acids. Germline V gene data show CDR1 as SGHDT and CDR2 as YYEEEE. The CDR3 bases are TGTGCCAGCAGCTTGCGAGGGTTCATGAACACTGAAGCTTTCTTT. Protein product: CASSLRGFMNTEAFF.

This sequence joins TRBV28 and TRBJ1-4, with a weak D call TRBD1 (5 bases). The CDR3 sequence is 17 residues long. V gave up 1 base and J gave up 2 bases, with 14 bases separating them. Germline values: CDR1 MDHEN, CDR2 SYDVKM. CDR3 residues: CASSLSPGYVTNEKLFF. The CDR3 DNA reads as TGTGCCAGCAGTTTATCCCCAGGGTACGTCACTAATGAAAAACTGTTTTTT.

This clone was observed once. The gene calls are TRBV4-3 and TRBJ2-5; D perhaps matches TRBD2 (6 bases). This CDR3 has 17 residues. V lost 0 bases, J lost 2 bases, and 16 bases lay in between. Germline values: CDR1 LGHNA, CDR2 YSLEER. DNA of the CDR3: TGCGCCAGCAGCCAAGATATCTCCTCGACTAGACAAGAGACCCAGTACTTC. This codes for CASSQDISSTRQETQYF.

The chain employs TRBV30 and TRBJ2-7; the match to TRBD1 covers 7 bases. The CDR3 consists of 12 residues. Looked up from germline, CDR1 is GTSNPN and CDR2 is SVGIG (reference sequence). V dropped 5 bases and J dropped 7; count of bases not matched to a gene: 8. CDR3 loop: CAWGQAVGEQYF. CDR3 in DNA: TGTGCCTGGGGACAGGCTGTTGGGGAGCAGTACTTC.

The rearrangement joins TRBV6-5 to TRBJ2-7; D ambiguous. CDR1 and CDR2 (germline): MNHEY, SVGAGI. This CDR3 has 14 residues. The V end was cut by 6 bases, the J end by 0 bases, with 12 bases between. The CDR3 here is CASRLTVSSYEQYF. In DNA, the CDR3 is TGTGCCAGCAGGCTTACAGTTAGCTCCTACGAGCAGTACTTC.

This rearrangement joins TRBV10-3 to TRBJ2-3, with D possibly being TRBD1 (8 bases). The CDR3 contains 16 residues. V was clipped by 2 bases and J by 3 bases, with 15 bases between them. CDR1 is ENHRY, CDR2 SYGVKD, per germline. CDR3 DNA: TGTGCCATCAGTGAGCCTGGACAGGGAGGGACAGATACGCAGTATTTT. This encodes CAISEPGQGGTDTQYF.

The chain uses TRBV3-1 (or the pseudogene TRBV3-2) and TRBJ2-4; D is perhaps TRBD2 (5 bases). V lost 0 bases, J lost 3 bases, and 24 bases lay in between. The CDR3 sequence is 20 residues long. Germline CDR1 and CDR2: LGHDT and YNNKEL (reference sequence). The CDR3 coding sequence is TGTGCCAGCAGCCAAGATCAGAGAGGAGGCAGATTATTGGGCAAAAACATTCAGTACTTC. Its translation: CASSQDQRGGRLLGKNIQYF.

This chain joins TRBV6-4 and TRBJ1-2; 9 bases map to TRBD1. The trim removed 3 bases at V and 3 bases at J, leaving 11 bases unmatched. This CDR3 comprises 17 residues. Germline V gene data show CDR1 as MRHNA and CDR2 as SNTAGT. The DNA of the CDR3 is TGTGCCAGCAGTGAACCCCCGGGACAGGGTTCCGACTATGGCTACACCTTC. Translating it yields CASSEPPGQGSDYGYTF.

This clone was counted a few times. This rearrangement joins TRBV19 to TRBJ1-3; perhaps TRBD1 as D (5 bases). Between the trimmed V and J ends, which lost 7 bases and 3 bases, there was a span of 19 bases. This CDR3 comprises 16 residues. CDR1 LNHDA and CDR2 SQIVND come from the germline V gene (reference sequence). CDR3 bases: TGTGCCAGTATGCCCAGCCGGGACTTTGATGGAAACACCATATATTTT. The encoded protein is CASMPSRDFDGNTIYF.

CDR3: CASSLGPDPYEQYF. The CDR3 DNA follows: TGCGCCAGCAGCTTGGGGCCAGATCCGTACGAGCAGTACTTC. V is TRBV5-1 and J is TRBJ2-7, with D unclear. Germline loops: CDR1 SGHRS, CDR2 YFSETQ. This CDR3 spans 14 amino acids. Trimming stripped 0 bases from V and 4 bases from J, with 11 bases between.

The chain recombines TRBV7-2 with TRBJ2-2, with D uncertain. Germline CDR1 is SGHTA and CDR2 is FQGNSA. V dropped 1 base and J dropped 0 bases, with 9 bases sitting between them. The CDR3 contains 16 residues. The CDR3 DNA sequence: TGTGCCAGCAGCTTAGGGGCAGGCACGAACACCGGGGAGCTGTTTTTT. Translating gives CASSLGAGTNTGELFF.

V usage is TRBV29-1 and J usage is TRBJ1-2, with 8 bases that match TRBD1. CDR3 length equals 14 residues. Germline values: CDR1 SQVTM, CDR2 ANQGSEA. V shed 0 bases and J 6 bases; nucleotides not matched to a gene: 6. Here the CDR3 reads CSVEDLDRGHGYTF. CDR3 sequence (DNA): TGCAGCGTTGAAGACTTAGACAGGGGCCATGGCTACACCTTC.

V usage is TRBV6-2 or TRBV6-3 and J usage is TRBJ2-2; possible D gene TRBD2, 6 bases. The CDR3 runs to 13 residues. V was trimmed by 5 bases and J by 4 bases, leaving 8 bases between them. Germline V gives CDR1 MNHEY, CDR2 SVGEGT. This CDR3 is CASSRLGTGELFF. CDR3 coding DNA: TGTGCCAGCAGTCGACTAGGCACCGGGGAGCTGTTTTTT.

The rearrangement joins TRBV7-3 to TRBJ2-3; D is unresolved. In germline, CDR1 is SGHTA, CDR2 FQGTGA. The CDR3 is made up of 12 amino acids. Deletions cut 5 bases from V and 4 bases from J, with 7 bases between. CDR3 protein: CASSPDSDTQYF. CDR3 bases: TGTGCCAGCAGCCCAGACTCAGATACGCAGTATTTT.

The chain links TRBV18 to TRBJ1-1; TRBD1 aligns across 8 bases. Per germline, CDR1 KGHSH and CDR2 LQKENI. This CDR3 has 12 residues. Trimming removed 5 bases from V and 4 bases from J; junction bases left unmatched: 0. CDR3 loop: CASSTGGTEAFF. CDR3 sequence (DNA): TGTGCCAGCTCAACAGGGGGCACTGAAGCTTTCTTT.

This clone was counted a few times. The rearrangement links TRBV3-1 (or the pseudogene TRBV3-2) to TRBJ2-7; 9 nucleotides agree with TRBD1. The germline V gene has CDR1 LGHDT and CDR2 YNNKEL (reference sequence). CDR3 length: 15 amino acids. V was clipped by 1 base and J by 1 base; unmatched bases: 2. This CDR3 is CASSQGGTGSYEQYF. The DNA of the CDR3 is TGTGCCAGCAGCCAAGGTGGGACAGGGTCCTACGAGCAGTACTTC.

The chain is built from TRBV10-3 and TRBJ2-2, with 14 bases that match TRBD2. This CDR3 is built from 16 residues. Losses at the gene ends were 7 bases for V and 7 bases for J; bases not matched to a gene: 8. Per the germline V gene, CDR1 is ENHRY and CDR2 is SYGVKD. The CDR3 protein is CAITSPTSGGGGELFF. For the CDR3, the DNA is TGTGCCATCACCTCACCGACTAGCGGGGGGGGCGGGGAGCTGTTTTTT.

The chain carries TRBV7-6 and TRBJ2-3; TRBD2 matches 8 bases. V shed 5 bases and J 4 bases; nucleotides not matched to a gene: 8. Germline assignment: CDR1 SGHVS and CDR2 FNYEAQ. The CDR3 has 15 residues. In nucleotides, the CDR3 is TGTGCCAGCAGCCTCCAGGGACTAGACGCAGATACGCAGTATTTT. Translating it yields CASSLQGLDADTQYF.

The genes are TRBV7-9 and TRBJ2-7; 7 bases align to TRBD1. Germline assignment: CDR1 SEHNR and CDR2 FQNEAQ (reference sequence). The J segment lost 6 bases and the V segment lost 7 bases, leaving 15 bases of the junction unmatched. The CDR3 is 15 amino acids. The CDR3 DNA reads TGTGCCAGCACCAACCAACCGGGACAGCCAACCGAGCAGTACTTC. Amino acid sequence: CASTNQPGQPTEQYF. Looking up the rest from reference TRBV7-9 and TRBJ2-7 gives the full variable domain: DTGVSQNPRHKITKRGQNVTFRCDPISEHNRLYWYRQTLGQGPEFLTYFQNEAQLEKSRLLSDRFSAERPKGSFSTLEIQRTEQGDSAMYLCASTNQPGQPTEQYFGPGTRLTVT.

The chain uses TRBV29-1 and TRBJ1-1; 11 bases are a match to TRBD1. The V gene end was trimmed by 5 bases and the J gene end by 11 bases; junction bases not matched to a gene: 13. This CDR3 spans 14 amino acids. Per germline, CDR1 SQVTM and CDR2 ANQGSEA. For the CDR3, the DNA is TGCAGCGTTATTAATCCGGGACAGGGGGAATGGGCTTTCTTT. Translated: CSVINPGQGEWAFF.

The chain couples TRBV19 to TRBJ2-1, with D possibly TRBD2 on 6 matching bases. Germline V CDR1 and CDR2: LNHDA, SQIVND (reference sequence). The CDR3 is made up of 14 amino acids. Trimming pared 7 bases from V and 9 bases from J, leaving 19 bases between. The CDR3: CASKEVAGRSEQFF. CDR3 nucleotide sequence: TGTGCCAGTAAGGAAGTGGCGGGAAGAAGTGAGCAGTTCTTC. Drawing the rest from reference TRBV19 and TRBJ2-1, the complete variable domain is DGGITQSPKYLFRKEGQNVTLSCEQNLNHDAMYWYRQDPGQGLRLIYYSQIVNDFQKGDIAEGYSVSREKKESFPLTVTSAQKNPTAFYLCASKEVAGRSEQFFGPGTRLTVL.